This T cell receptor (beta chain) was profiled in a study of cytomegalovirus exposure and HLA in healthy donors. Germline V gives CDR1 MGHRA, CDR2 YSYEKL. This CDR3 has 13 residues. V lost 0 bases and J lost 13, with 15 bases in between. The PCR used 60 Vbeta and 13 Jbeta primers. Here immunoSEQ multiplex PCR was the method, and the copy in TCRdb shows in-frame clones only, minus some. The data show 130,000 to 150,000 clones, 75% to 80% seen once. General study points: The study had only CMV serostatus as immune exposure information. A link between a missense DCLRE1C variant and TCR beta V- and J-gene trimming emerged from a later analysis.

This clone was counted once. What it recognizes is unknown. Sequenced material: PBMCs. The TCR was taken from a woman between 25 and 40 years old in good health and CMV-seronegative. The V gene is TRBV4-1, the J gene TRBJ1-2; perhaps TRBD1 as D (6 bases). CDR3 sequence: CASSQDSGEVLTF. The CDR3 DNA reads TGCGCCAGCAGCCAAGATTCAGGGGAAGTGCTCACCTTC.